This T cell receptor beta chain was obtained from a study of identical twins. This clonotype appeared a few times. MiXCR was run by TCRdb on the 5' RACE reads, yielding one entry per CDR3 protein. The table lists just over 500,000 distinct CDR3 sequences, 22% of them singletons. The sample also formed part of further work on T cells expressing NK-cell markers. According to that study: Sequencing of TCR beta repertoires drew on sorted CD3+CD56+NKG2C+, CD3+CD56+NKG2C- and CD3+CD56-NKG2C+ T cells. 1.0-7.0% of CD8+ T cells in over five donors belonged to dominant NKG2C+ clonotypes.

The specimen was CD4+ T cells sorted from blood. The clonotype comes from a woman younger than 30 in good health.

The CDR3 region is CASSVAIANTEAFF. The CDR3 DNA reads TGTGCCAGCAGCGTAGCTATCGCGAACACTGAAGCTTTCTTT. The chain employs TRBV9 and TRBJ1-1; unclear D gene. Germline lookup yields CDR1 SGDLS and CDR2 YYNGEE. The CDR3 covers 14 residues. Between the trimmed V and J ends, which lost 0 bases and 1 base, there was a span of 7 bases.